This TCR beta chain was observed in a study of T-cell memory formation after mild COVID-19. At the level of the study: Largely, TCR clusters stayed within a single donor. Study results and caveats: CM and EM subsets held most contracting CD4+ clones; EMRA held CD8+ ones. Clones contracting day 15 to 85 were balanced CD4/CD8; later expanders leaned CD4+.

TCR alpha and TCR beta cDNA libraries with sample barcodes and UMIs came from 5'RACE using constant-segment primers. TCRdb used MiXCR to reprocess the 5' RACE reads, holding one entry per CDR3 protein. The sample carries approximately 190,000 distinct CDR3 sequences, about 17% recorded once. The CDR3 is 13 residues long. Trimming took off 0 bases at V and 4 bases at J, with 6 bases between the two ends. This clonotype was observed a few times. No antigen is known for it. Sequencing was done on a sample of PBMCs or a T cell subset sorted from them (not recorded which). The TCR sequence derives from an adult woman who had mild COVID-19 (a few samples of this study predate the infection). Cell type and time point are not known. V and J are TRBV12-3 or TRBV12-4 and TRBJ1-2; no clear D. The CDR3 region is CASSLAGSYGYTF. The CDR3 nucleotides are TGTGCCAGCAGTTTAGCGGGTTCCTATGGCTACACCTTC.